Included here is one TCR beta chain sequence, with context. As yet, its antigen is unknown. CDR1 and CDR2 (germline): SGHRS, YFSETQ. This CDR3 contains 15 residues. J gave up 4 bases and V 4 bases, and 7 bases lay outside the gene matches. A heparinised blood draw that averaged about 0.11 L was obtained once from each donor. The data originate from a study of beta chain features in type 1 diabetes. Study information: Across the samples, about 110,000,000 sorted cells were examined in total.

Overall study results and limits: VDJ junctions sequenced from type 1 diabetes patients showed fewer insertions and more deletions.

The study reverse transcribed the entire isolated RNA, so it sequenced expressed TCRB transcripts. The method was immunoSEQ multiplex PCR; TCRdb's version includes in-frame clones alone and lacks a portion of them. The data contain hundreds of thousands of clones, around 28% of them singletons. This chain links TRBV5-1 with TRBJ2-1; 8 nucleotides agree with TRBD2. The sequenced sample was naive CD4+ T cells from blood. The clonotype comes from a young man in good health. The chain's CDR3 is CASSPSGSGYNEQFF. CDR3 sequence (DNA): TGCGCCAGCAGCCCGAGCGGGAGTGGGTACAATGAGCAGTTCTTC.